This T cell receptor beta chain emerged from a study of blood T cell repertoires in COVID-19. Trimming at V came to 0 bases and at J to 4 bases, leaving 7 bases not matched to a gene. The V gene's germline CDR1 is MGHRA and CDR2 YSYEKL. This CDR3 spans 16 amino acids. The data were produced by immunoSEQ multiplex PCR, yet TCRdb's version contains in-frame clones alone and is incomplete. The sample has 130,000 to 150,000 clones, approximately 80% seen once. This chain links TRBV4-1 with TRBJ2-5, with TRBD2 matching 8 bases. Sequenced input: peripheral blood. The clonotype originates from a man between 65 and 85 years old who had recovered from COVID-19. CDR3 protein: CASSQDPGRAPETQYF. CDR3 bases: TGCGCCAGCAGCCAAGACCCCGGGAGGGCCCCAGAGACCCAGTACTTC.